This T cell receptor beta chain was profiled in a study of blood T cell repertoires in COVID-19. The V gene end was trimmed by 5 bases and the J gene end by 7 bases; junction bases not matched to a gene: 6. Germline CDR1 and CDR2: SGHDT and YYEEEE. The CDR3 consists of 13 residues. Assay used: immunoSEQ multiplex PCR; TCRdb lists only in-frame clones, some missing. The sample holds fewer than 250,000 clones, roughly four fifths seen once. Sequenced material: peripheral blood. The rearrangement joins TRBV5-6 to TRBJ1-2; 9 nucleotides agree with TRBD1. This receptor was taken from an older woman with acute or convalescent COVID-19. CDR3 sequence reads: CASRWDRALGYTF. In DNA form, the CDR3 reads TGTGCCAGCAGATGGGACAGGGCACTTGGCTACACCTTC.